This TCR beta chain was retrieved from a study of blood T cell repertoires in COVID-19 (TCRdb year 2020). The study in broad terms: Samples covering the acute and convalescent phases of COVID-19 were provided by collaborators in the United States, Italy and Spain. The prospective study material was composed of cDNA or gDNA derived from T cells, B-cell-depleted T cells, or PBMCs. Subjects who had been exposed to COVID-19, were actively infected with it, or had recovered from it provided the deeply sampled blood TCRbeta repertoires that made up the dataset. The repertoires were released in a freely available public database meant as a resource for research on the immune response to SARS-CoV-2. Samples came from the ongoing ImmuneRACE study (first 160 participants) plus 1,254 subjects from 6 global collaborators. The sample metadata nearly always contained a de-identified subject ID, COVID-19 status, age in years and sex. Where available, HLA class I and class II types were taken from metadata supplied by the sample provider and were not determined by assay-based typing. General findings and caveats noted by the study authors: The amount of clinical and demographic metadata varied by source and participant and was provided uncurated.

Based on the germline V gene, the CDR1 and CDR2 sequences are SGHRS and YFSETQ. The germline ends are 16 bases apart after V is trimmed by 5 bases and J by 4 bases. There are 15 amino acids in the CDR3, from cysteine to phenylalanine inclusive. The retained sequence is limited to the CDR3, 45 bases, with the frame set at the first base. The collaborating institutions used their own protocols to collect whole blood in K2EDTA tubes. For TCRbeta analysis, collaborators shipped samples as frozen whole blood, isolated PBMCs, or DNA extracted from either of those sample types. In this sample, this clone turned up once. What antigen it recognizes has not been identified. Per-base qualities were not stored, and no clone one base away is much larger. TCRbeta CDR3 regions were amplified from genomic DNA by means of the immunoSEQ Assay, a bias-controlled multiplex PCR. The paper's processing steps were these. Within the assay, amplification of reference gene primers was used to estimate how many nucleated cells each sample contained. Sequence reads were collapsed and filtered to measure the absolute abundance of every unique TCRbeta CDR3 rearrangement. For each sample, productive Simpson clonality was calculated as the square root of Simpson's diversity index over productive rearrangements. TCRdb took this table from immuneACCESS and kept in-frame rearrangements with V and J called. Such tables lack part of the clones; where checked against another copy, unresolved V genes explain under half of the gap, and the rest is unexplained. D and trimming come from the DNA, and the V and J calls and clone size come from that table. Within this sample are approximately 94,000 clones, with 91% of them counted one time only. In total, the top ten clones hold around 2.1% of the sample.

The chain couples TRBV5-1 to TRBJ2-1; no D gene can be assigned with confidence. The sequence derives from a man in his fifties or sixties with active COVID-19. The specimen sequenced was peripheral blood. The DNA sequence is TGCGCCAGCAGGTATTCCACAGCATCTTACAATGAGCAGTTCTTC. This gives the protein CASRYSTASYNEQFF.